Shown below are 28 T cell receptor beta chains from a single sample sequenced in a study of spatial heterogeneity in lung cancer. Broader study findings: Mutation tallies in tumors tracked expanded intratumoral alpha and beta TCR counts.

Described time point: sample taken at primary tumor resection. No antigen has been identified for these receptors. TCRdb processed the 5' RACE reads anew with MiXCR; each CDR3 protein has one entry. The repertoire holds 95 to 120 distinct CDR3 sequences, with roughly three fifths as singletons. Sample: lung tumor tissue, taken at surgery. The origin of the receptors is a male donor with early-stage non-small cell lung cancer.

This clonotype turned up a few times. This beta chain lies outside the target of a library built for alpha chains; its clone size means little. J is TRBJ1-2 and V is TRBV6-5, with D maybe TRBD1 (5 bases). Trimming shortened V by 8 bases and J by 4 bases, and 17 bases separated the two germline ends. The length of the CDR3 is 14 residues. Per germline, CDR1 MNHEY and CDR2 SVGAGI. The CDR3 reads CASRFGTDTYGYTF. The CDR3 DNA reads TGTGCCAGCCGTTTCGGGACCGATACCTATGGCTACACCTTC.

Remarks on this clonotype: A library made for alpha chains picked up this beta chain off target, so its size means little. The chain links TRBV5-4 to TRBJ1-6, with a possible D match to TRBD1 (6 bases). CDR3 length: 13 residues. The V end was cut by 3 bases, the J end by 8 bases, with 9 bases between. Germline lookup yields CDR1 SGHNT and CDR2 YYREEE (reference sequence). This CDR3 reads CASSWNRDSPLHF. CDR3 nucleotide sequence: TGTGCCAGCAGCTGGAACAGGGATTCACCCCTCCACTTT.

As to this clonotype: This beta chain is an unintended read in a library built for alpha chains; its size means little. In DNA, the CDR3 is TGTGCCAGCAGTTACGGTACCTACGAGCAGTACTTC. This sequence encodes CASSYGTYEQYF. The chain has TRBV6-5 and TRBJ2-7; D gene unclear. Trimming removed 2 bases from V and 2 bases from J, with 4 bases in between. The length of the CDR3 is 12 residues. Per germline, CDR1 MNHEY and CDR2 SVGAGI.

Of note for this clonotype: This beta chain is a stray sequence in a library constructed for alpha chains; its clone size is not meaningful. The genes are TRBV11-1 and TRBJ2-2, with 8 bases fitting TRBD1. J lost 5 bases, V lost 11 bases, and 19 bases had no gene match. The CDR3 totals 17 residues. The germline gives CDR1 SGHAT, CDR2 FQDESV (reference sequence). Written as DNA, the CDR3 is TGTGCCGGTCCGAAGGGCCGGACAGGGAAGTGGACCGGGGAGCTGTTTTTT. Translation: CAGPKGRTGKWTGELFF.

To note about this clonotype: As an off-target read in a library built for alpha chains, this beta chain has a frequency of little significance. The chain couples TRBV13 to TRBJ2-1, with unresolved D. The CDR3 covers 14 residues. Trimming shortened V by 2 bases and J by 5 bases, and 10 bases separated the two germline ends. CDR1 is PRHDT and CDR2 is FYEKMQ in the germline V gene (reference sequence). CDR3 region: CASSLSDFHNEQFF. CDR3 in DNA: TGTGCCAGCAGCTTATCTGACTTCCACAATGAGCAGTTCTTC.

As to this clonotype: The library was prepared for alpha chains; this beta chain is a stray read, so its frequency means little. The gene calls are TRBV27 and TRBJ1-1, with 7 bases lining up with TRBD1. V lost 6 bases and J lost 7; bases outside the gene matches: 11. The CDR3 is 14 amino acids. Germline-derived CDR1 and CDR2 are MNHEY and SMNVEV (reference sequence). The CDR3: CASSPGTASFEAFF. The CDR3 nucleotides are TGTGCCAGCAGCCCCGGGACAGCAAGCTTTGAAGCTTTCTTT.

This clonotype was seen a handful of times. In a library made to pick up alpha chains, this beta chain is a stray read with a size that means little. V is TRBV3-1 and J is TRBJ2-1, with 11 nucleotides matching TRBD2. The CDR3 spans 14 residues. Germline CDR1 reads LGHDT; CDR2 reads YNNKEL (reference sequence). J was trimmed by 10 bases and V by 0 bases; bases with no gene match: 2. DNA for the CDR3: TGTGCCAGCAGCCAAGAACTAGCGGGGGCCGAGCAGTTCTTC. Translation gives CASSQELAGAEQFF.

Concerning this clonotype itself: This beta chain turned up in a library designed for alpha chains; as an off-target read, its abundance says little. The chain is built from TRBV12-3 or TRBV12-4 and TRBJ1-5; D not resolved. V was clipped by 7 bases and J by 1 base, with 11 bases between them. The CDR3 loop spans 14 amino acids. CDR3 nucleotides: TGTGCCAGCACCTACATCGACAGCAATCAGCCCCAGCATTTT. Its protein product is CASTYIDSNQPQHF.

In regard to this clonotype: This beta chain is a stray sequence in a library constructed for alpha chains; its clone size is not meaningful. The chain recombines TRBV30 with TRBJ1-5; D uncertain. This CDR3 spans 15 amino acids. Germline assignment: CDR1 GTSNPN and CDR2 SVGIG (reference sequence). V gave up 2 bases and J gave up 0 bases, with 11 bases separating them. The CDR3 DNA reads TGTGCCTGGAGTCCGGGGATTAATAGCAATCAGCCCCAGCATTTT. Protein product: CAWSPGINSNQPQHF.

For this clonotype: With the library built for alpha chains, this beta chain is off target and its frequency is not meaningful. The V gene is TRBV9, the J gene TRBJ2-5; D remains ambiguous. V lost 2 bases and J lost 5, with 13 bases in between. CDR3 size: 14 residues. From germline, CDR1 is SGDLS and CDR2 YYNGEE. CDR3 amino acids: CASSVGQAGETQYF. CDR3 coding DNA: TGTGCCAGCAGCGTCGGCCAGGCCGGGGAGACCCAGTACTTC.

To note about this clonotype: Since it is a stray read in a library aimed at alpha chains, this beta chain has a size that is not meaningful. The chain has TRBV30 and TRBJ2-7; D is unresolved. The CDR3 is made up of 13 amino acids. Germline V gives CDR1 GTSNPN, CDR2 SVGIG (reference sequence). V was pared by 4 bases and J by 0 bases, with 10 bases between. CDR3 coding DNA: TGTGCCTGGACTACCCTTGACTCCTACGAGCAGTACTTC. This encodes CAWTTLDSYEQYF.

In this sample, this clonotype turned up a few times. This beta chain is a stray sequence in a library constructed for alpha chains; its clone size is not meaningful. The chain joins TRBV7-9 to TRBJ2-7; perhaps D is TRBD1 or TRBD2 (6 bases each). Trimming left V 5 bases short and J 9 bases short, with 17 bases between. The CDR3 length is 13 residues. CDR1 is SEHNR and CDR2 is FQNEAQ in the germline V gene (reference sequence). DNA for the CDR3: TGTGCCAGCAGCAGTAGTGCGGGGACATCGCAGTACTTC. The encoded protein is CASSSSAGTSQYF.

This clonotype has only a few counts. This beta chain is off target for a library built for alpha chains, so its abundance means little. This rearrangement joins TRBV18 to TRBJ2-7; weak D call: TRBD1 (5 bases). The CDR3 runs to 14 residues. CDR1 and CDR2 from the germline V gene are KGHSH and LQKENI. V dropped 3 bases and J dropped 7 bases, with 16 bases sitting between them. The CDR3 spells CASSPQGYYEEQYF. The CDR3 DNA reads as TGTGCCAGCTCACCCCAGGGATACTACGAGGAGCAGTACTTC.

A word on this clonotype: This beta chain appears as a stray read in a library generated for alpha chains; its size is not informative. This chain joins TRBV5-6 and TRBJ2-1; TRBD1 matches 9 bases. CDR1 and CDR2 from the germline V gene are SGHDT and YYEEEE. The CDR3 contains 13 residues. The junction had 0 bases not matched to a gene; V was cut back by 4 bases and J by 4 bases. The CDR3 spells CASSGQGYNEQFF. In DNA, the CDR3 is TGTGCCAGCAGCGGACAGGGGTACAATGAGCAGTTCTTC. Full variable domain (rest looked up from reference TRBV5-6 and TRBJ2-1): DAGVTQSPTHLIKTRGQQVTLRCSPKSGHDTVSWYQQALGQGPQFIFQYYEEEERQRGNFPDRFSGHQFPNYSSELNVNALLLGDSALYLCASSGQGYNEQFFGPGTRLTVL.

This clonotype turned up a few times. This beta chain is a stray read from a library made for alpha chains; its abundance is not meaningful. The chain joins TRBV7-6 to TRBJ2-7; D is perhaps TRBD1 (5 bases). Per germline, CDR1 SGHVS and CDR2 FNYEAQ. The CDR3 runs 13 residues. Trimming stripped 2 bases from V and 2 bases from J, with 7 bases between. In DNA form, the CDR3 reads TGTGCCAGCAGCTTAACGGACACCTACGAGCAGTACTTC. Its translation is CASSLTDTYEQYF. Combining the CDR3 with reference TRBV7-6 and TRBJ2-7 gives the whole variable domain GAGVSQSPRYKVTKRGQDVALRCDPISGHVSLYWYRQALGQGPEFLTYFNYEAQQDKSGLPNDRFSAERPEGSISTLTIQRTEQRDSAMYRCASSLTDTYEQYFGPGTRLTVT.

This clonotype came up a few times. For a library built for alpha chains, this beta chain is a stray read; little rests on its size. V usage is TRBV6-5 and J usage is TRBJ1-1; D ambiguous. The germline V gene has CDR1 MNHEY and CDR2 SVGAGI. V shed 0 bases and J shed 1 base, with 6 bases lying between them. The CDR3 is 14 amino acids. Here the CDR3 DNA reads TGTGCCAGCAGTTACTCGACCCAGAACACTGAAGCTTTCTTT. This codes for CASSYSTQNTEAFF.

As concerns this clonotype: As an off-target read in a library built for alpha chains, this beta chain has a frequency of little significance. DNA for the CDR3: TGCGCCAGCAGCTACCGGGACAGCACCTACGAGCAGTACTTC. It codes for CASSYRDSTYEQYF. The V gene is TRBV5-1, the J gene TRBJ2-7, with 7 bases fitting TRBD1. CDR1 SGHRS and CDR2 YFSETQ come from the germline V gene. This CDR3 comprises 14 residues. Losses at the gene ends were 3 bases for V and 2 bases for J; bases not matched to a gene: 5. Variable domain in full (rest from reference TRBV5-1 and TRBJ2-7): KAGVTQTPRYLIKTRGQQVTLSCSPISGHRSVSWYQQTPGQGLQFLFEYFSETQRNKGNFPGRFSGRQFSNSRSEMNVSTLELGDSALYLCASSYRDSTYEQYFGPGTRLTVT.

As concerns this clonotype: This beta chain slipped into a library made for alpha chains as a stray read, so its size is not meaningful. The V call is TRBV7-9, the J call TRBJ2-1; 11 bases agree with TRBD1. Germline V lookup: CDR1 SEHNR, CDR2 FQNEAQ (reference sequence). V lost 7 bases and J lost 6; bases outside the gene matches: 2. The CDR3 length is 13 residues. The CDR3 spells CASTGQGVNEQFF. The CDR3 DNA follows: TGTGCCAGCACGGGACAGGGGGTCAATGAGCAGTTCTTC.

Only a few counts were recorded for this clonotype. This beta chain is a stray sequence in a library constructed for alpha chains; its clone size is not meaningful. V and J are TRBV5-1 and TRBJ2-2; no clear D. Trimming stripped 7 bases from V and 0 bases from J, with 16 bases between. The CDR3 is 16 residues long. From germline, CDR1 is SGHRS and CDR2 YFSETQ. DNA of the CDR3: TGCGCCAGCGAAAAAACGGCGTCCGCGAACACCGGGGAGCTGTTTTTT. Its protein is CASEKTASANTGELFF.

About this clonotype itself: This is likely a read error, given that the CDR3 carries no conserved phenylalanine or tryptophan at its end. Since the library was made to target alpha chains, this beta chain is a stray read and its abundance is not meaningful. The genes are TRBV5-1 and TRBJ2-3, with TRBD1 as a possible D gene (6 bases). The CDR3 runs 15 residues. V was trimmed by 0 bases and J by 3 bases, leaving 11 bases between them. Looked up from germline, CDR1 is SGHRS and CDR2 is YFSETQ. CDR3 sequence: CASSLVWTETDTQYL. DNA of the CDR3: TGCGCCAGCAGCTTGGTTTGGACAGAGACAGATACGCAGTATTTA.

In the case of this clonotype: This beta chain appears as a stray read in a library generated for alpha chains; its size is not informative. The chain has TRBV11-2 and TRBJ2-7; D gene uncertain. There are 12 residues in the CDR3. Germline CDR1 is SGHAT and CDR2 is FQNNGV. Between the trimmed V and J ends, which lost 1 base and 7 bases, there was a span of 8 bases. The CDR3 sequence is CASSLVAAEQYF. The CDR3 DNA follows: TGTGCCAGCAGCTTAGTCGCGGCGGAGCAGTACTTC.

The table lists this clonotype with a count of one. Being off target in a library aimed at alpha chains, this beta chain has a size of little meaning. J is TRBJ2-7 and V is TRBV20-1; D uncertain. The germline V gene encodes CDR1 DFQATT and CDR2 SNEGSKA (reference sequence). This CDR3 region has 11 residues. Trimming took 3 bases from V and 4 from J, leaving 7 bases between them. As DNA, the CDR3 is TGCAGTGCTAGTGGGTCTTACGAGCAGTACTTC. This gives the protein CSASGSYEQYF.

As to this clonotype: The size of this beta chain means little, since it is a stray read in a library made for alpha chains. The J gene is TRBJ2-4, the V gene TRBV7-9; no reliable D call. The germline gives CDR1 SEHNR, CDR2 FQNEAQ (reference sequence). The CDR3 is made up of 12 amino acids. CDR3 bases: TGTTTTGTGGGCATTGCCAAAAACATTCAGTACTTC. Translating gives CFVGIAKNIQYF.

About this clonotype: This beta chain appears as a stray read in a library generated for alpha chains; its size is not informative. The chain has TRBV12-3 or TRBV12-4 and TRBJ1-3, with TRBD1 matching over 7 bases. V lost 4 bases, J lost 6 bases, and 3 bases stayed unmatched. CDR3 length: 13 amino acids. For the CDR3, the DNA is TGTGCCAGCAGTTCCGGGACAGTAAACACCATATATTTT. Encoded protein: CASSSGTVNTIYF.

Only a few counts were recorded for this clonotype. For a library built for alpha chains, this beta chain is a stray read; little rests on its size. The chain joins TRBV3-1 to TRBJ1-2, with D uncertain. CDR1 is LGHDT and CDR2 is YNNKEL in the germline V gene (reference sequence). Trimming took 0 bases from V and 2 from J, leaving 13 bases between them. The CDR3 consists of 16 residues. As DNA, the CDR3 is TGTGCCAGCAGCCAAGAAGTCTGGGCAGTGAACTATGGCTACACCTTC. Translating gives CASSQEVWAVNYGYTF.

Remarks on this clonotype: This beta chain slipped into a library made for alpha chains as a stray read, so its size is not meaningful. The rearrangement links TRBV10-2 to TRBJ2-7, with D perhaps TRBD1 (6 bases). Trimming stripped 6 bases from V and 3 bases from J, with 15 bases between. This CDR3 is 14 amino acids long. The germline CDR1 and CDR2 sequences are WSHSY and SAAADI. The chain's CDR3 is CASRGTTDNYEQYF. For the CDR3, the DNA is TGCGCCAGCAGAGGGACAACGGACAACTACGAGCAGTACTTC.

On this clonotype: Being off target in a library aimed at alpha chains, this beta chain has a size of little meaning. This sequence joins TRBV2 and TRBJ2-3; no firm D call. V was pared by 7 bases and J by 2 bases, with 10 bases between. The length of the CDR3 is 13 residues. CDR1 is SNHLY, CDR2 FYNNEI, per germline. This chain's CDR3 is CASIRLPTDTQYF. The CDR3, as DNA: TGTGCCAGCATAAGGTTACCCACAGATACGCAGTATTTT.

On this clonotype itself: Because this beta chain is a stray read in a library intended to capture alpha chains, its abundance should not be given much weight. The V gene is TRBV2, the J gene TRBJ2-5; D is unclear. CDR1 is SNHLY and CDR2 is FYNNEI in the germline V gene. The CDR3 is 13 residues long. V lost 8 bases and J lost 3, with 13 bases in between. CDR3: CASLGIGEETQYF. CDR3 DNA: TGTGCCAGCCTGGGAATTGGGGAAGAGACCCAGTACTTC. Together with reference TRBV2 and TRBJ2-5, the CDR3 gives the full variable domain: EPEVTQTPSHQVTQMGQEVILRCVPISNHLYFYWYRQILGQKVEFLVSFYNNEISEKSEIFDDQFSVERPDGSNFTLKIRSTKLEDSAMYFCASLGIGEETQYFGPGTRLLVL.